The T cell receptor (beta chain) described here comes from a study of blood T cells in healthy people across ages (dated by TCRdb to between 2015 and 2017). About the full investigation: In model experiments, roughly one uniquely barcoded TCR beta cDNA molecule per two T cells was captured by template switching. The study analyzed two additional independent replicas of 1 million unique cDNA reads from the same blood draw for two donors, one aged 18 to 30 and one aged 80 or older. To avoid experimental bias, donors of different ages were distributed randomly across sequencing lanes. Using deep sequencing normalized with unique cDNA molecular identifiers, the study measured how TCR beta repertoire diversity changes with age. Four age groups were formed from the donors: young (average roughly 16 years), middle-aged (around 41), aged (roughly 59) and long-lived (82). Study-wide findings and limitations: Observed TCR beta diversity per million T cells fell roughly linearly with age, and a significant reduction was already apparent by age roughly 40. The CMV infection status of donors was not known, potentially confounding age-related changes in expanded clonotypes. Estimates of total diversity based on one million sequenced T cells were regarded as lower bounds and as underestimates. There was a strong correlation between observed TCR beta diversity and the percentage of naive T cells measured by flow cytometry. Because profiling used bulk unsorted PBMCs, naive and antigen-experienced compartments could not be compared conclusively. Compared with the aged group, the long-lived group had more naive CD4+ T cells, fewer expanded clones and increased TCR diversity, a pattern suggesting age selection.

Systemically healthy Caucasian individuals from Russia, some 40 in total and aged about 6 to 95 years, were included as donors. Each donor gave about 9.8 milliliters of peripheral blood, drawn into EDTA-treated Vacutainer tubes. Ficoll-Paque density-gradient centrifugation was used to isolate PBMCs, with at least 7 million per sample. Trizol reagent was used to extract total RNA from the PBMCs, yielding at least 5.5 micrograms per sample. For every donor, flow cytometry on a PBMC aliquot measured the percentage of naive CD45RAhigh/CD27high T cells. This clonotype has only a few counts. No antigen is known for it. No much larger clone exists at a distance of one base, and base qualities are not known. Library generation was performed with 5' RACE. The second PCR ran for roughly 7 to 11 cycles and used a J-beta primer mix along with a sample-barcoded 5' primer. A template-switch 5' adaptor carrying 12 random nucleotides introduced a unique molecular identifier onto each TCR beta cDNA molecule. At least 3 million CDR3-containing paired-end reads were obtained from each sample. The Mint cDNA synthesis kit, primed by a TRBC-specific oligonucleotide, was used to synthesize first-strand cDNA from all RNA. Following uracil-DNA glycosylase treatment, a first 18-cycle PCR with universal primers M1SS and BC2_uni_R was performed on all cDNA. The paper's data handling went like this. For normalization, 1 million high-quality reads were randomly selected from each sample, with every read carrying a distinct molecular identifier. Instead of being binned into consensus sequences, reads that shared molecular identifiers were thrown out. MiTCR, with a Q25 quality threshold and the strictest error-elimination algorithm, was used for CDR3 identification, clonotype clustering and error correction. A nonparametric unseen species model with Euler transformation was used to estimate lower-bound total TCR beta diversity. Clones were called with MiXCR by TCRdb after fastp trimmed the public reads at Q25, and only in-frame beta chains were retained. Rows are unified per CDR3 protein, each entry keeping the most common DNA and genes. TCRdb's processing, not the authors' own work, is the source of the V and J calls. The sample table contains around 2 million distinct CDR3 sequences; only one count was recorded for 30% to 40% of them. Roughly 24% of the sample is taken by the ten largest.

The germline V gene (reference sequence) gives CDR1 as DFQATT and CDR2 as SNEGSKA. Deletion took 3 bases off V and 3 bases off J, with a span of 8 bases between the germline ends. The CDR3 has 13 amino acids, counting the end cysteine and phenylalanine. Only the CDR3 part of the read is kept: 39 bases, read in frame from the first base. The chain is assembled from TRBV20-1 and TRBJ2-2; the D gene remains uncertain. This TCR was recovered from a human donor in good health. Sequences were obtained from blood. The nucleotide sequence reads as follows: TGCAGTGCTAGTACTTGGGACACCGGGGAGCTGTTTTTT. This codes for CSASTWDTGELFF.